The clone carrying this TCR beta chain was counted a single time. The CDR3 is 16 amino acids. Trimming removed 3 bases from V and 0 bases from J, with 11 bases in between. Germline CDR1 reads SGHTA; CDR2 reads FQGNSA. The data derive from a study of blood T cells in healthy people across ages. Using a J-beta primer mix together with a sample-barcoded 5' primer, a second PCR was run for roughly 7 to 11 cycles. The yield of each sample was at least 3 million CDR3-containing paired-end reads. TCRdb re-derived calls from the 5' RACE reads in MiXCR, one entry per CDR3 protein. The sample carries roughly 1.5 million distinct CDR3 sequences, about 45% recorded once.

This TCR derives from a woman aged 18-29 years in good health. The chain couples TRBV7-2 to TRBJ1-4; TRBD1 might be the D (5 bases). Sequenced input: blood. As DNA, the CDR3 is TGTGCCAGCAGCTTTACCCGACAGACAACTAATGAAAAACTGTTTTTT. Translated: CASSFTRQTTNEKLFF.